The 2 T cell receptor beta chains listed next were all sequenced from one sample in a study of chemoradiotherapy in HPV16-positive cancers. The method was immunoSEQ multiplex PCR; TCRdb's version includes in-frame clones alone and lacks a portion of them. The profile shows 9,500 to 15,000 clones, 88% of them singletons. The sample was blood, taken from a patient who underwent chemoradiotherapy. All receptors come from a human donor with HPV-associated anogenital cancer.

This clone was seen a single time. V is TRBV5-1 and J is TRBJ2-3, with a tentative D call TRBD2 (6 bases). Per the germline V gene, CDR1 is SGHRS and CDR2 is YFSETQ. The V and J ends lost 0 bases and 0 bases respectively, with 8 bases between them. This CDR3 contains 15 residues. The CDR3 here is CASSLERASTDTQYF. CDR3 sequence (DNA): TGCGCCAGCAGCTTGGAGCGGGCTAGCACAGATACGCAGTATTTT.

The rearrangement uses TRBV4-1 and TRBJ1-4; the D is unclear. V dropped 0 bases and J dropped 4 bases, with 9 bases sitting between them. CDR1 and CDR2 (germline): MGHRA, YSYEKL. The CDR3 runs 15 residues. The CDR3 is CASSQESRFNEKLFF. CDR3 in DNA: TGCGCCAGCAGCCAAGAGTCCAGGTTTAATGAAAAACTGTTTTTT.